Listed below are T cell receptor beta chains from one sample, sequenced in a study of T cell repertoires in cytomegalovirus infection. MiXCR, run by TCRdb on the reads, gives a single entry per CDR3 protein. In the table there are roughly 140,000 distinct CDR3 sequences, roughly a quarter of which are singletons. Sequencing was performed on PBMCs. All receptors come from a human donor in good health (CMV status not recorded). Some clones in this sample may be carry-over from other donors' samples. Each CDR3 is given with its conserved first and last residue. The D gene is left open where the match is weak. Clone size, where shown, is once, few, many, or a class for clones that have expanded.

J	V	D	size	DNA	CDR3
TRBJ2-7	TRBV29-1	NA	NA	TGCAGCGGGGGGAGCTACGAGCAGTACTTC	CSGGSYEQYF
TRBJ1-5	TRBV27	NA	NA	TGTGCCAGCAGCCCGTGGCCCAACTCGAGCAATCAGCCCCAGCATTTT	CASSPWPNSSNQPQHF
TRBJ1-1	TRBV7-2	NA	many	TGTGCCAGCAGCTTAACCGGACAGTCTGAAGCTTTCTTT	CASSLTGQSEAFF
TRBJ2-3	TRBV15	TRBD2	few	TGTGCCACCAGCAGCGGGAGGGCAGGAGATACGCAGTATTTT	CATSSGRAGDTQYF
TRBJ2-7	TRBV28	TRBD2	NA	TGTGCCAGCAGCCTTAGCGGGGCGGCGGTCTCCTACGAGCAGTACTTC	CASSLSGAAVSYEQYF
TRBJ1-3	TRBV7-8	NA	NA	TGTGCCAGCAGCGTAGTGGTGGCGGGGGGACTCTCTGGAAACACCATATATTTT	CASSVVVAGGLSGNTIYF
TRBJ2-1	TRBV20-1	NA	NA	TGCAGTGCCCTCAGGGAGGCAGGTAATGAGCAGTTCTTC	CSALREAGNEQFF
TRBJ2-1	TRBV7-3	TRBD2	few	TGTGCCAGCAGCCAGAATGGTGCTAGCGGGAGAAATGAGCAGTTCTTC	CASSQNGASGRNEQFF
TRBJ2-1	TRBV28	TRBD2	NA	TGTGCCAGCAGTTTACTGGGTAGCGGGGGGAATGAGCAGTTCTTC	CASSLLGSGGNEQFF
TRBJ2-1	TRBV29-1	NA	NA	TGCAGCGCCCTAGGGGATGAGCAGTTCTTC	CSALGDEQFF
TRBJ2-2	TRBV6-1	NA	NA	TGTGCCAGCAGAGAAAGGGTGAACACCGGGGAGCTGTTTTTT	CASRERVNTGELFF
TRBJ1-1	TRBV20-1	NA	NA	TGCAGTGCTAGGGTGGGGAACACTGAAGCTTTCTTT	CSARVGNTEAFF
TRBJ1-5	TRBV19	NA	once	TGTGCCAGTAGTAACAGGGCGAATCAGCCCCAGCATTTT	CASSNRANQPQHF
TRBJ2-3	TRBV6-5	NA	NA	TGTGCCAGCACTAAGTTCGGGCTAGACCGCACAGATACGCAGTATTTT	CASTKFGLDRTDTQYF
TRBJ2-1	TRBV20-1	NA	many	TGCAGTGCTAGAGATGCGACAGAGCAGTTCTTC	CSARDATEQFF
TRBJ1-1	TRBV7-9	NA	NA	TGTGCCAGCAGCTCCGTGGGTGAAGCTTTCTTT	CASSSVGEAFF